This T cell receptor (beta chain) is from a study of T cell responses to AZD1222 COVID-19 vaccine (dated by TCRdb to about 2021). Notes on the research overall: AZD1222 recipients given second doses at about 4 weeks or at about 12 weeks were pooled, since spike-specific TCR depth and breadth were not found to differ between the two schedules. A total of around 240 trial participants underwent TCR sequencing, of whom roughly 210 had received two doses of AZD1222 and approximately 26 had received two doses of the MenACWY control vaccine. Trial participants were enrolled by age into 18-55, 56-69 and 70-plus year subgroups, with about 150, 28 and 57 TCR-sequenced participants respectively.

Overall study outcomes, separate from this receptor: Reportedly, almost half of the unique spike-specific TCRs recognized epitopes lying outside the regions that are mutated in the B.1.351 and B.1.1.7 variants. Conclusions about previously exposed vaccinees are limited, since just six AZD1222 recipients were seropositive for SARS-CoV-2 at baseline. After two AZD1222 doses, spike-specific TCR breadth and depth were significantly higher than at day 0 and than in MenACWY recipients. Most participants were white British and females outnumbered males, and the authors suggested that clonal diversity may have been underestimated. The 56-69-year group was small, and its depth increase did not reach significance, likely because of low power. Because no day 14 peak-response samples were available, the repertoires could be characterized only after the peak T cell response. Vaccine-associated CD4 TCRs spanned the whole spike protein, with dominant responses in regions 160-218 and 743-854.

The time point tag for this specimen amounts to: baseline before first vaccination. The vaccinee samples were drawn from two UK trials, COV001 and COV002, one of which was a single-blind randomized controlled phase 2/3 trial testing AZD1222 (ChAdOx1 nCoV-19) in healthy adults. For TCRbeta chain sequencing, PBMC samples were collected from trial participants at day 0 and at day 28 after the second dose. Based on the germline V gene, the CDR1 and CDR2 sequences are SGDLS and YYNGEE. From the cysteine up to the phenylalanine, the CDR3 has a length of 16 residues. The read is trimmed to its CDR3 DNA, 48 bases read in frame from base 1. V is cut by 4 bases and J by 2 bases, and the space between the germline ends is 15 bases. The CDR3 regions of human TCRbeta chains were subjected to immunosequencing. On the study's bioinformatics: Repertoire TCRs were matched against a reference library of SARS-CoV-2-specific TCRs generated with the MIRA antigen-specificity platform. Breadth was defined as the fraction of unique TCRs that were SARS-CoV-2-associated. Depth was defined as the fraction of total T cells that were SARS-CoV-2-associated. Using the MIRA data, every spike-specific TCR was mapped to the spike region that the TCR reacted to and assigned to either a CD4 or a CD8 class. Log10-transformed breadth and depth values were compared by one-way ANOVA with Sidak's multiple comparisons tests. Sourced from immuneACCESS, this table was stored by TCRdb with only in-frame sequences that have V and J called. A share of the clones is absent; for the studies checked, an unresolved V gene accounts for under half, and the remainder has no known explanation. V, J and clone size are taken as reported in that table, and D and trimming were inferred from the DNA itself. The sample contains 80,000 to 95,000 clones, under 95% of them found a single time. More than 4.5% of the sample goes to the ten largest clones.

A note on this clone: Its specific antigen is unknown. Base-call qualities are not available, and no considerably larger clone is one nucleotide away.

This receptor chain uses TRBV9 and TRBJ2-2; the D gene identity is not certain. The specimen comprised peripheral blood, sampled on day 0 of AZD1222 vaccination. This TCR was sampled from an adult in good health. DNA sequence: TGTGCCAGCAGCCCTATTCAGAATGATAACACCGGGGAGCTGTTTTTT. Its protein is CASSPIQNDNTGELFF.